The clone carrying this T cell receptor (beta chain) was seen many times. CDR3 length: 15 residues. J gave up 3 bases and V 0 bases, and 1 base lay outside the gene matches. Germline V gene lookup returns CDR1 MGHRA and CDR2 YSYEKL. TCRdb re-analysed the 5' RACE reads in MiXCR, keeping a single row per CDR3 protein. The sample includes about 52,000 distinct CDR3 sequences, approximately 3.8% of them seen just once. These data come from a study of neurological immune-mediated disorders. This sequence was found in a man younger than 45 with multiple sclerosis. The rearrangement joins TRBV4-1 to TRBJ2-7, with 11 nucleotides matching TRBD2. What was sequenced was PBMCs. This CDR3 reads CASSQETSGGYEQYF. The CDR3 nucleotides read TGCGCCAGCAGCCAAGAAACTAGCGGGGGCTACGAGCAGTACTTC.